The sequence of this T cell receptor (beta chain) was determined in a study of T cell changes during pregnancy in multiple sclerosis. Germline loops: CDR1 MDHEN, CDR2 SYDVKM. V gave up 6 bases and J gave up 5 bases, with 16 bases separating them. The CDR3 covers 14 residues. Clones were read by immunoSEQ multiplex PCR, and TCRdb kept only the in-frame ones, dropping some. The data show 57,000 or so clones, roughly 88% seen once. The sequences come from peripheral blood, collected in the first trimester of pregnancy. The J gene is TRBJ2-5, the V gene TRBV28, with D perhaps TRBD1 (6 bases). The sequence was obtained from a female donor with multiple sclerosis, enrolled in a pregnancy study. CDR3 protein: CASRTPGARETQYF. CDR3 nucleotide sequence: TGTGCCAGCAGGACACCAGGGGCGAGGGAGACCCAGTACTTC.